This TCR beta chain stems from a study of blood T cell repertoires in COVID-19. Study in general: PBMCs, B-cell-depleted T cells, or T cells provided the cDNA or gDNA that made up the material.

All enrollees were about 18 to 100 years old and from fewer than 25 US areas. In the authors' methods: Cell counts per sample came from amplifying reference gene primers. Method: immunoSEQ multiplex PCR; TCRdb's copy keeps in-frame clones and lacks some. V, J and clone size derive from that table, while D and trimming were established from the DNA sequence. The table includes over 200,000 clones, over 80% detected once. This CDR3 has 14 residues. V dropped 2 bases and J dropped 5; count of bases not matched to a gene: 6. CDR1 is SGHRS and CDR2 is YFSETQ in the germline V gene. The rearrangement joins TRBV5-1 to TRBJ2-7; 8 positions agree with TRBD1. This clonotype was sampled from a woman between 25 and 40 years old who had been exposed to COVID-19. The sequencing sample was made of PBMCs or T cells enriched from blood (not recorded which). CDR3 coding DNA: TGCGCCAGCAGCTTCGTGACAGGGGTCGACGAGCAGTACTTC. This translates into CASSFVTGVDEQYF.